Below, 26 T cell receptor beta chains from the same sample are listed, as sequenced in a study of CD8 T cells in Susac syndrome. After extraction with the RNeasy kit, roughly 0.5 to 1 ug of the RNA was reverse transcribed using random hexamers. TCRdb recomputed calls from the immunoSEQ multiplex PCR reads with MiXCR, one row per CDR3 protein. The table records approximately 230,000 distinct CDR3 sequences, about 93% of them present only once. The sample comprised CD4+ T cells from PBMCs. These receptors were taken from a human donor with multiple sclerosis.

This rearrangement joins TRBV29-1 to TRBJ2-3; 7 bases are shared with TRBD1. V gave up 6 bases and J gave up 4 bases; unmatched junction bases: 7. This CDR3 has 13 amino acids. CDR1 and CDR2 from the germline V gene are SQVTM and ANQGSEA. DNA of the CDR3: TGCAGCGTGGCCGGGACAGAACCAGATACGCAGTATTTT. Translated, it gives CSVAGTEPDTQYF.

The gene calls are TRBV14 and TRBJ2-3; tentatively, D is TRBD1 or TRBD2 (5 bases each). CDR1 SGHDN and CDR2 FVKESK come from the germline V gene. Trimming took 3 bases from V and 3 from J, leaving 19 bases between them. This CDR3 region has 17 residues. For the CDR3, the DNA is TGTGCCAGCAGCCAGTGGGGCGGAACGGGATTAACAGATACGCAGTATTTT. Its protein product is CASSQWGGTGLTDTQYF.

CDR3 DNA sequence: TGCGCCAGCAGCCAAGATCCCCATTCTGGAAACACCATATATTTT. The encoded protein is CASSQDPHSGNTIYF. The chain is built from TRBV4-1 and TRBJ1-3; D is uncertain. V lost 0 bases to trimming and J lost 1 base, with 7 bases between them. CDR3 length: 15 amino acids. Germline V gives CDR1 MGHRA, CDR2 YSYEKL.

This rearrangement joins TRBV18 to TRBJ2-5; the match to TRBD1 covers 9 bases. CDR3 size: 14 residues. Per germline, CDR1 KGHSH and CDR2 LQKENI. After removal of 8 bases from V and 1 base from J, the junction contained 5 bases not matched to a gene. This CDR3 is CASRDRVAQETQYF. CDR3 nucleotides: TGTGCCAGCCGGGACAGGGTTGCCCAAGAGACCCAGTACTTC.

The rearrangement uses TRBV6-5 and TRBJ2-6; unclear D gene. V was trimmed by 0 bases and J by 1 base, leaving 10 bases between them. The CDR3 extends over 17 amino acids. Germline CDR1 reads MNHEY; CDR2 reads SVGAGI. CDR3: CASSYSSISSGANVLTF. The DNA for the CDR3 is TGTGCCAGCAGTTACTCGAGCATATCTTCTGGGGCCAACGTCCTGACTTTC.

V and J are TRBV4-1 and TRBJ2-1; TRBD1 matches at 9 bases. Germline V gives CDR1 MGHRA, CDR2 YSYEKL. V was pared by 0 bases and J by 1 base, with 4 bases of the junction left unmatched. The CDR3 consists of 17 residues. The CDR3 loop reads CASSQDPGTGSYNEQFF. The CDR3 DNA reads TGCGCCAGCAGCCAAGATCCCGGGACAGGGTCCTACAATGAGCAGTTCTTC.

The chain combines TRBV5-6 with TRBJ1-5; no clear D gene. CDR1 SGHDT and CDR2 YYEEEE come from the germline V gene. The CDR3 consists of 13 residues. The germline V and J ends were trimmed by 4 bases and 4 bases, with 9 bases remaining between them. CDR3 DNA sequence: TGTGCCAGCAGCGACGGCAGAAATCAGCCCCAGCATTTT. Translated, it gives CASSDGRNQPQHF.

This CDR3 is CSVVQGRGGTDTQYF. CDR3 DNA sequence: TGCAGCGTGGTCCAGGGGCGGGGGGGCACAGATACGCAGTATTTT. V is TRBV29-1 and J is TRBJ2-3; 8 bases match TRBD2. V dropped 6 bases and J dropped 1; count of bases not matched to a gene: 9. This CDR3 comprises 15 residues. Germline V gives CDR1 SQVTM, CDR2 ANQGSEA.

The chain uses TRBV20-1 and TRBJ2-4; 8 bases fit TRBD1. The junction had 9 bases not matched to a gene; V was cut back by 0 bases and J by 5 bases. This CDR3 has 16 amino acids. Germline CDR1 is DFQATT and CDR2 is SNEGSKA (reference sequence). CDR3 DNA: TGCAGTGCTAGAGAAAGTCACAGGGGGATGGAAAACATTCAGTACTTC. Amino acids: CSARESHRGMENIQYF.

V gene TRBV10-3 combines with J gene TRBJ1-1; D may be TRBD1 (6 bases). The V end lost 3 bases, the J end lost 1 base, and 9 bases lay between the germline ends. The CDR3 runs to 14 residues. The germline V gene encodes CDR1 ENHRY and CDR2 SYGVKD. CDR3 sequence reads: CAISEMGQNTEAFF. The CDR3 DNA follows: TGTGCCATCAGTGAAATGGGACAGAACACTGAAGCTTTCTTT.

This clonotype was observed once. The chain uses TRBV29-1 and TRBJ2-5, with D possibly matching TRBD1 (5 bases). The CDR3 loop spans 12 amino acids. Trimming left V 3 bases short and J 3 bases short, with 8 bases between. The germline V gene encodes CDR1 SQVTM and CDR2 ANQGSEA. The DNA of the CDR3 is TGCAGCGTTGACAGGGCGAAAGAGACCCAGTACTTC. Its translation is CSVDRAKETQYF.

The chain uses TRBV19 and TRBJ1-1; 8 nucleotides align to TRBD1. CDR1 and CDR2 from the germline V gene are LNHDA and SQIVND (reference sequence). This CDR3 comprises 14 residues. J gave up 5 bases and V 7 bases, and 9 bases lay outside the gene matches. CDR3 DNA: TGTGCCAGTAATCCCGGACAGGGCTGGACTGAAGCTTTCTTT. Its protein product is CASNPGQGWTEAFF.

Comments on this clonotype: One end of the junction fails to match germline, which may point to a read error. The chain joins TRBV7-7 to TRBJ2-5; D might be TRBD1 or TRBD2, each matching 5 bases. The CDR3 length is 13 residues. The germline V gene encodes CDR1 SSHAT and CDR2 FNYEAQ (reference sequence). CDR3 DNA: TGTGCTAGCAGCTTACGGGACGGGGAGACCCAGTACTTC. It yields the protein CASSLRDGETQYF.

The gene calls are TRBV29-1 and TRBJ1-1, with 9 bases fitting TRBD1. The CDR3 is 14 residues long. V shed 7 bases, J shed 0 bases, and the junction held 6 bases outside the gene matches. Germline CDR1 SQVTM, CDR2 ANQGSEA. This chain's CDR3 is CSAHRGQMNTEAFF. The CDR3 DNA reads as TGCAGCGCACACAGGGGGCAGATGAACACTGAAGCTTTCTTT.

The chain combines TRBV28 with TRBJ1-5, with a weak D call TRBD1 (5 bases). Germline values: CDR1 MDHEN, CDR2 SYDVKM. CDR3 length: 13 amino acids. Trimming removed 4 bases from V and 3 bases from J, with 7 bases in between. The CDR3 nucleotides read TGTGCCAGCAGTTGGACACCCAATCAGCCCCAGCATTTT. This encodes CASSWTPNQPQHF. The variable domain in full, with the rest retrieved from reference TRBV28 and TRBJ1-5, is DVKVTQSSRYLVKRTGEKVFLECVQDMDHENMFWYRQDPGLGLRLIYFSYDVKMKEKGDIPEGYSVSREKKERFSLILESASTNQTSMYLCASSWTPNQPQHFGDGTRLSIL.

In nucleotides, the CDR3 is TGTGCCTGGAGTGTACTCCGACGGGCGAGCGGAAGAAACTATGGCTACACCTTC. It encodes CAWSVLRRASGRNYGYTF. V and J are TRBV30 and TRBJ1-2; D gene unclear. The CDR3 contains 18 residues. The germline V gene encodes CDR1 GTSNPN and CDR2 SVGIG (reference sequence). V lost 0 bases, J lost 2 bases, and 22 bases lay in between.

J is TRBJ2-3 and V is TRBV29-1, with TRBD2 matching 14 bases. This CDR3 has 15 residues. The germline V gene encodes CDR1 SQVTM and CDR2 ANQGSEA. Germline trimming cut 6 bases from V and 6 bases from J; bases unmatched to any gene: 8. The CDR3 reads CSVPGTSGGGDTQYF. As DNA, the CDR3 is TGCAGCGTACCCGGGACTAGCGGGGGCGGGGATACGCAGTATTTT.

This chain links TRBV20-1 with TRBJ2-3; D might be TRBD1 (6 bases). Deletions cut 2 bases from V and 2 bases from J, with 20 bases between. The CDR3 is 17 residues long. Per the germline V gene, CDR1 is DFQATT and CDR2 is SNEGSKA (reference sequence). CDR3 in DNA: TGCAGTGCTAGAATCGGACAGCCTAGAGACCTCACAGATACGCAGTATTTT. It yields the protein CSARIGQPRDLTDTQYF.

The V gene is TRBV10-3, the J gene TRBJ1-6, with D possibly TRBD1 on 6 matching bases. The CDR3 is made up of 13 amino acids. V was clipped by 6 bases and J by 10 bases, with 13 bases between them. Per germline, CDR1 ENHRY and CDR2 SYGVKD. The CDR3 bases are TGTGCCATCAGAAGACAGGAAGACTCACCCCTCCACTTT. It encodes CAIRRQEDSPLHF.

V usage is TRBV7-8 and J usage is TRBJ2-5; 9 bases fit TRBD1. After removal of 5 bases from V and 2 bases from J, the junction contained 9 bases not matched to a gene. Germline V gene data show CDR1 as SGHVS and CDR2 as FQNEAQ. This CDR3 has 16 residues. CDR3 DNA: TGTGCCAGCAGCATCACAGGGGGCGTCCGTCAAGAGACCCAGTACTTC. It is translated as CASSITGGVRQETQYF. Based on the CDR3 plus reference TRBV7-8 and TRBJ2-5, the full variable domain is GAGVSQSPRYKVAKRGQDVALRCDPISGHVSLFWYQQALGQGPEFLTYFQNEAQLDKSGLPSDRFFAERPEGSVSTLKIQRTQQEDSAVYLCASSITGGVRQETQYFGPGTRLLVL.

The chain has TRBV7-6 and TRBJ2-5; no definite D call. Trimming removed 0 bases at V and 5 bases at J, with 7 bases between. The CDR3 loop spans 13 amino acids. The germline gives CDR1 SGHVS, CDR2 FNYEAQ. CDR3 protein: CASSLALPETQYF. DNA of the CDR3: TGTGCCAGCAGCTTAGCTCTCCCCGAGACCCAGTACTTC.

The V gene is TRBV29-1, the J gene TRBJ2-6; 11 bases align to TRBD1. V trimming: 6 bases; J trimming: 2 bases; junction bases outside the gene matches: 9. The CDR3 is 17 amino acids. Germline-derived CDR1 and CDR2 are SQVTM and ANQGSEA. DNA for the CDR3: TGCAGCGTGAAAGGACAGGGGGCGTTGACTGGGGCCAACGTCCTGACTTTC. Protein product: CSVKGQGALTGANVLTF. Complete variable domain (other parts from reference TRBV29-1 and TRBJ2-6): SAVISQKPSRDICQRGTSLTIQCQVDSQVTMMFWYRQQPGQSLTLIATANQGSEATYESGFVIDKFPISRPNLTFSTLTVSNMSPEDSSIYLCSVKGQGALTGANVLTFGAGSRLTVL.

The CDR3: CASSSRSGNTGELFF. In nucleotides, the CDR3 is TGTGCCAGCAGCTCCCGTAGCGGAAACACCGGGGAGCTGTTTTTT. The chain recombines TRBV7-2 with TRBJ2-2; maybe TRBD2 (6 bases). The ends were cut back, 4 bases at V and 2 bases at J, with 11 bases in the middle. Germline assignment: CDR1 SGHTA and CDR2 FQGNSA. The CDR3 extends over 15 amino acids. Full variable domain (missing parts from reference TRBV7-2 and TRBJ2-2): GAGVSQSPSNKVTEKGKDVELRCDPISGHTALYWYRQSLGQGLEFLIYFQGNSAPDKSGLPSDRFSAERTGGSVSTLTIQRTQQEDSAVYLCASSSRSGNTGELFFGEGSRLTVL.

The chain has TRBV5-4 and TRBJ2-5; D remains unclear. The germline V and J ends were trimmed by 1 base and 2 bases, with 9 bases remaining between them. Germline V gives CDR1 SGHNT, CDR2 YYREEE (reference sequence). This CDR3 region has 14 residues. The DNA for the CDR3 is TGTGCCAGCAGCTTGAGGCCAGGTCAAGAGACCCAGTACTTC. This gives the protein CASSLRPGQETQYF.

CDR3 amino acids: CASSPYRDGTEAFF. DNA of the CDR3: TGTGCCAGCTCACCCTACAGGGATGGCACTGAAGCTTTCTTT. The gene calls are TRBV18 and TRBJ1-1, with a possible D match to TRBD1 (6 bases). Between the trimmed V and J ends, which lost 3 bases and 4 bases, there was a span of 12 bases. Per the germline V gene, CDR1 is KGHSH and CDR2 is LQKENI. The CDR3 runs 14 residues.

The chain couples TRBV6-1 to TRBJ2-5; D is unclear. Germline CDR1 and CDR2: MNHNS and SASEGT. The CDR3 totals 14 residues. V dropped 1 base and J dropped 6 bases, with 12 bases sitting between them. The DNA for the CDR3 is TGTGCCAGCAGTGAAGGGAGCTTGGGGAAGACCCAGTACTTC. This sequence encodes CASSEGSLGKTQYF.